A selection of T cell receptor beta chains follows, all from one sample in a study of regulatory and conventional T cells in RAG deficiency. Some clones are missing from TCRdb's copy, which holds only in-frame ones; the method was immunoSEQ multiplex PCR. This sample has more than 10,000 clones, with approximately 93% found just once. The same sample was also studied in work on regulatory T cells.

The specimen sequenced was CD4+ effector T cells sorted from blood. The receptors were gathered from a human donor in good health. CDR3s include the opening cysteine and the closing phenylalanine or tryptophan. Each record gives: J gene, V gene, D gene, clone size, CDR3 protein, CDR3 DNA. The D gene is left open where the match is weak. Size values are once, few and many counts, or a class for expanded clones, and some rows have none.

J gene: TRBJ2-2; V gene: TRBV5-1; D gene: NA; clone size: NA; CDR3 protein: CASNPGSPDDGELFF; CDR3 DNA: TGCGCCAGCAACCCCGGCAGCCCAGACGACGGGGAGCTGTTTTTT
J gene: TRBJ2-2; V gene: TRBV4-2; D gene: TRBD2; clone size: NA; CDR3 protein: CASSQGTSGGYTGELFF; CDR3 DNA: TGTGCCAGCAGCCAAGGGACTAGCGGGGGGTACACCGGGGAGCTGTTTTTT
J gene: TRBJ1-6; V gene: TRBV6-5; D gene: NA; clone size: NA; CDR3 protein: CASSRTPGGSPLHF; CDR3 DNA: TGTGCCAGCAGCCGGACTCCGGGCGGGTCACCCCTCCACTTT
J gene: TRBJ1-3; V gene: TRBV5-4; D gene: NA; clone size: NA; CDR3 protein: CASSDRTASSGNTIYF; CDR3 DNA: TGTGCCAGCAGCGACCGGACAGCTAGCTCTGGAAACACCATATATTTT
J gene: TRBJ1-3; V gene: TRBV6-5; D gene: NA; clone size: once; CDR3 protein: CASSYSPGTSGNTIYF; CDR3 DNA: TGTGCCAGCAGTTACTCGCCGGGTACATCTGGAAACACCATATATTTT
J gene: TRBJ2-1; V gene: TRBV28; D gene: NA; clone size: NA; CDR3 protein: CASRPAGSYNEQFF; CDR3 DNA: TGTGCCAGCAGGCCGGCGGGCTCCTACAATGAGCAGTTCTTC
J gene: TRBJ2-3; V gene: TRBV5-1; D gene: TRBD2; clone size: NA; CDR3 protein: CASSTGLAGGSTDTQYF; CDR3 DNA: TGCGCCAGCAGCACGGGACTAGCGGGGGGTAGCACAGATACGCAGTATTTT
J gene: TRBJ1-5; V gene: TRBV6-5; D gene: TRBD1; clone size: NA; CDR3 protein: CASSTTGNQPQHF; CDR3 DNA: TGTGCCAGCAGCACGACAGGGAATCAGCCCCAGCATTTT
J gene: TRBJ1-5; V gene: TRBV5-8; D gene: NA; clone size: NA; CDR3 protein: CASSLVIWLGGSNQPQHF; CDR3 DNA: TGTGCCAGCAGCTTGGTGATCTGGCTTGGAGGATCTAATCAGCCCCAGCATTTT
J gene: TRBJ1-2; V gene: TRBV7-9; D gene: NA; clone size: NA; CDR3 protein: CASSRTEARYGYTF; CDR3 DNA: TGTGCCAGCAGCCGTACAGAAGCCCGCTATGGCTACACCTTC
J gene: TRBJ1-2; V gene: TRBV27; D gene: NA; clone size: NA; CDR3 protein: CASRRIEDSWSGYTF; CDR3 DNA: TGTGCCAGCAGGAGAATCGAAGACAGCTGGAGTGGCTACACCTTC
J gene: TRBJ1-5; V gene: TRBV9; D gene: NA; clone size: NA; CDR3 protein: CASTPGVSNQPQHF; CDR3 DNA: TGTGCCAGCACTCCAGGGGTTAGCAATCAGCCCCAGCATTTT
J gene: TRBJ1-1; V gene: TRBV4-1; D gene: NA; clone size: NA; CDR3 protein: CASSQGRGGMNTEAFF; CDR3 DNA: TGCGCCAGCAGCCAAGGTCGGGGGGGGATGAACACTGAAGCTTTCTTT
J gene: TRBJ1-2; V gene: TRBV5-1; D gene: NA; clone size: NA; CDR3 protein: CASSYTGSDGYTF; CDR3 DNA: TGCGCCAGCAGTTATACAGGGTCGGATGGCTACACCTTC
J gene: TRBJ2-1; V gene: TRBV11-2; D gene: NA; clone size: NA; CDR3 protein: CASSFPRRAGSSYNEQFF; CDR3 DNA: TGTGCCAGCAGCTTCCCTCGGAGGGCGGGAAGCTCCTACAATGAGCAGTTCTTC
J gene: TRBJ2-5; V gene: TRBV19; D gene: TRBD2; clone size: NA; CDR3 protein: CASSIGLAGGRETQYF; CDR3 DNA: TGTGCCAGTAGTATAGGACTAGCGGGGGGTCGAGAGACCCAGTACTTC
J gene: TRBJ2-5; V gene: TRBV5-5; D gene: NA; clone size: once; CDR3 protein: CASSFQGETQYF; CDR3 DNA: TGTGCCAGCAGCTTTCAGGGGGAGACCCAGTACTTC
J gene: TRBJ1-2; V gene: TRBV2; D gene: NA; clone size: NA; CDR3 protein: CASTRDNYGYTF; CDR3 DNA: TGTGCCAGCACTAGGGATAACTATGGCTACACCTTC
J gene: TRBJ2-2; V gene: TRBV5-1; D gene: TRBD2; clone size: NA; CDR3 protein: CASSLRAGGANTGELFF; CDR3 DNA: TGCGCCAGCAGCTTGAGAGCGGGGGGCGCGAACACCGGGGAGCTGTTTTTT
J gene: TRBJ2-2; V gene: TRBV28; D gene: TRBD2; clone size: NA; CDR3 protein: CASISGSTGELFF; CDR3 DNA: TGTGCCAGCATTAGCGGGAGTACCGGGGAGCTGTTTTTT
J gene: TRBJ1-3; V gene: TRBV11-2; D gene: NA; clone size: once; CDR3 protein: CASRPSLQSSGNTIYF; CDR3 DNA: TGTGCCAGCAGGCCCAGTCTCCAGAGCTCTGGAAACACCATATATTTT
J gene: TRBJ1-6; V gene: TRBV5-5; D gene: NA; clone size: once; CDR3 protein: CASSISNTDSPLHF; CDR3 DNA: TGTGCCAGCAGCATATCCAACACGGATTCACCCCTCCACTTT
J gene: TRBJ1-2; V gene: TRBV7-3; D gene: TRBD1; clone size: NA; CDR3 protein: CASSPGTGIDYGYTF; CDR3 DNA: TGTGCCAGCAGCCCGGGGACAGGGATCGACTATGGCTACACCTTC
J gene: TRBJ2-3; V gene: TRBV5-1; D gene: NA; clone size: NA; CDR3 protein: CASSLDGRDTDTQYF; CDR3 DNA: TGCGCCAGCAGCTTGGATGGGCGGGACACAGATACGCAGTATTTT
J gene: TRBJ1-4; V gene: TRBV7-9; D gene: NA; clone size: NA; CDR3 protein: CASSAQQGPNEKLFF; CDR3 DNA: TGTGCCAGCAGCGCCCAACAGGGACCTAATGAAAAACTGTTTTTT
J gene: TRBJ2-2; V gene: TRBV5-1; D gene: TRBD2; clone size: NA; CDR3 protein: CASSATSGNTGELFF; CDR3 DNA: TGCGCCAGCAGCGCCACTAGCGGCAACACCGGGGAGCTGTTTTTT
J gene: TRBJ2-1; V gene: TRBV7-2; D gene: TRBD2; clone size: NA; CDR3 protein: CASSLMTSSPGYEQFF; CDR3 DNA: TGTGCCAGCAGCTTAATGACTAGCTCCCCGGGCTATGAGCAGTTCTTC
J gene: TRBJ1-2; V gene: TRBV28; D gene: NA; clone size: NA; CDR3 protein: CASKPVLSYGYTF; CDR3 DNA: TGTGCCAGCAAGCCAGTACTTAGCTATGGCTACACCTTC
J gene: TRBJ1-4; V gene: TRBV9; D gene: NA; clone size: once; CDR3 protein: CASSVGEFGRDNEKLFF; CDR3 DNA: TGTGCCAGCAGCGTAGGAGAATTTGGGCGAGATAATGAAAAACTGTTTTTT
J gene: TRBJ2-2; V gene: TRBV5-1; D gene: NA; clone size: NA; CDR3 protein: CASSLAGGKNTGELFF; CDR3 DNA: TGCGCCAGCAGCTTGGCCGGCGGGAAAAACACCGGGGAGCTGTTTTTT
J gene: TRBJ1-3; V gene: TRBV19; D gene: TRBD1; clone size: once; CDR3 protein: CASNRDRPSGNTIYF; CDR3 DNA: TGTGCCAGTAATAGGGACAGACCCTCTGGAAACACCATATATTTT
J gene: TRBJ2-2; V gene: TRBV13; D gene: TRBD1; clone size: NA; CDR3 protein: CASSSDRGYTGELFF; CDR3 DNA: TGTGCCAGCAGCTCCGACAGGGGGTACACCGGGGAGCTGTTTTTT
J gene: TRBJ1-3; V gene: TRBV5-1; D gene: NA; clone size: NA; CDR3 protein: CASSPWGRSSSGNTIYF; CDR3 DNA: TGCGCCAGCAGCCCATGGGGACGTTCGAGCTCTGGAAACACCATATATTTT
J gene: TRBJ1-5; V gene: TRBV15; D gene: NA; clone size: NA; CDR3 protein: CATSREGFQPQHF; CDR3 DNA: TGTGCCACCAGCAGAGAGGGTTTTCAGCCCCAGCATTTT
J gene: TRBJ1-5; V gene: TRBV5-4; D gene: NA; clone size: NA; CDR3 protein: CASSYNLNQPQHF; CDR3 DNA: TGTGCCAGCAGCTACAACCTCAATCAGCCCCAGCATTTT
J gene: TRBJ1-5; V gene: TRBV15; D gene: NA; clone size: NA; CDR3 protein: CATSRDKARGTPQHF; CDR3 DNA: TGTGCCACCAGCAGAGATAAAGCTCGGGGGACGCCCCAGCATTTT
J gene: TRBJ1-2; V gene: TRBV6-1; D gene: NA; clone size: NA; CDR3 protein: CATTDSGYGYTF; CDR3 DNA: TGTGCCACTACGGACAGCGGCTATGGCTACACCTTC
J gene: TRBJ1-2; V gene: TRBV30; D gene: TRBD1; clone size: NA; CDR3 protein: CASIDRDRGNYGYTF; CDR3 DNA: TGTGCCTCCATCGACCGGGACAGGGGAAACTATGGCTACACCTTC
J gene: TRBJ2-2; V gene: TRBV6-5; D gene: NA; clone size: NA; CDR3 protein: CASSYTAGLSGELFF; CDR3 DNA: TGTGCCAGCAGTTACACGGCAGGGCTCTCCGGGGAGCTGTTTTTT
J gene: TRBJ2-7; V gene: TRBV25-1; D gene: NA; clone size: NA; CDR3 protein: CARMRTWGPPYEQYF; CDR3 DNA: TGTGCCAGGATGAGGACGTGGGGACCCCCCTACGAGCAGTACTTC
J gene: TRBJ1-3; V gene: TRBV7-8; D gene: NA; clone size: NA; CDR3 protein: CASSSGSGNTIYF; CDR3 DNA: TGTGCCAGCAGCTCGGGCTCTGGAAACACCATATATTTT
J gene: TRBJ2-2; V gene: TRBV5-1; D gene: NA; clone size: NA; CDR3 protein: CASRRTEDTGELFF; CDR3 DNA: TGCGCCAGCAGGCGGACAGAAGACACCGGGGAGCTGTTTTTT
J gene: TRBJ2-7; V gene: TRBV2; D gene: TRBD2; clone size: NA; CDR3 protein: CASSGGVPYEQYF; CDR3 DNA: TGTGCCAGCAGCGGGGGGGTCCCCTACGAGCAGTACTTC
J gene: TRBJ1-1; V gene: TRBV6-5; D gene: NA; clone size: NA; CDR3 protein: CASTQPGPLAEAFF; CDR3 DNA: TGTGCCAGCACTCAACCGGGCCCTTTGGCTGAAGCTTTCTTT
J gene: TRBJ2-7; V gene: TRBV2; D gene: NA; clone size: NA; CDR3 protein: CASSEAGPHYEQYF; CDR3 DNA: TGTGCCAGCAGTGAAGCGGGGCCACACTACGAGCAGTACTTC